This T cell receptor (beta chain) was captured by sequencing in a study of cytomegalovirus exposure and HLA in healthy donors (dated by TCRdb to 2016 to 2017). Some background on the complete study: An earlier analysis of about 560 of the donors reported 276 Gb of sequence data and 95 million to 120 million unique TCR beta sequences obtained from about 200 million T cells. About 330 gigabases of sequencing data and around 80 million unique TCR sequences made up an early release that covered roughly 670 HLA-typed donors. Among the roughly 400 genotyped donors, about 85% belonged to the genetic ancestry cluster associated with self-reported Caucasian donors. The study aimed to test whether signatures of past pathogen exposure could be identified by cataloging public T cell receptors. The study used immunosequencing to profile the T cell repertoires of around 600 subjects and linked those repertoires to cytomegalovirus serostatus. In addition to the first cohort of 666 subjects, a separate validation cohort of 120 different subjects was used. The study combined high-throughput TCR immunosequencing, statistical association of individual TCRs with disease status, and machine learning to predict cytomegalovirus infection status. A later analysis re-analyzed previously published TCR beta repertoires from 666 donors and added high-resolution HLA genotyping to study TCR occurrence patterns. In the later analysis, no new phenotypic data were used to find candidate immune exposures; instead, reliance was placed on TCR beta sequences and their occurrence across donors. An earlier analysis of fewer than 750 of the donors used high-throughput TCR beta sequencing to judge whether each TCR beta V gene segment behaved as functional or pseudogenic. Donor age, sex, ethnicity and CMV serostatus were collected together with the repertoire data. A later genetic analysis used genome-wide SNP genotypes for about 65% of the 666 donors, treating that subset as a discovery cohort. All discovery cohort repertoires had been generated on a single sequencing platform. HLA typing covered class I and class II loci at four-digit resolution. The number of typed donors differed by locus: roughly 620-640 for A, B, C, DRB1 and DQB1; 522 for DQA1; 606 for DPA1; and some 470 for DPB1. A handful of DR-DQ haplotypes were handled as single units for association and clustering because linkage in the cohort was strong. Across under 500 genotyped donors of the cohort, an average of about 220,000 unique TCR beta nucleotide sequences per donor were sequenced, and approximately 17% of those sequences were non-productive. Study-wide conclusions, independent of this receptor: HLA typing was unavailable for some donors at each locus, so association tests used only the typed subset. Specific HLA alleles were associated with over 15,000 TCR beta sequences at a false discovery rate of 0.05 in a later analysis. According to the authors, the approach could potentially be generalized to other disease states and immunological phenotypes. Most TCR sequences were seen in very few donors, while some public TCRs were found in many individuals. In a later genetic analysis, a missense DCLRE1C variant was associated with V-gene and J-gene trimming of TCR beta chains, and the association was replicated in an independent cohort. The classifier was reported to diagnose cytomegalovirus status with high specificity and sensitivity in both the original and validation cohorts. A further reported finding was that TCR beta sequences accurately predicted the HLA-A and HLA-B alleles for most subjects in the first cohort. Linkage disequilibrium might explain the correlated functional status among segregating V segments, but an unknown experimental factor could not be ruled out. A group of highly shared sequence variants was considered likely to be a technical artifact of the sequencing pipeline. According to a later analysis, parvovirus B19, influenza, CMV and Epstein-Barr virus appeared linked to several top co-occurrence clusters. In a later analysis, HLA-associated TCR beta chains showed more clonal expansion and lower generation probabilities than non-associated chains that were equally common. Broadly in line with IMGT annotations, most TCR beta V segments showed up in productive rearrangements about 90% or about 30% of the time in an earlier analysis of several hundred of the donors. The earlier analysis of almost 600 of the donors excluded approximately 17 rarely observed V segments, including chromosome 9 orphons, because counts were too low. For the cohort, immune exposure information was limited to CMV serostatus. In vitro tests confirmed that a few of the cytomegalovirus-associated TCR beta chains recognize cytomegalovirus antigens. A later genetic analysis reported fewer N-insertions in productive TCRs among donors in an Asian-associated ancestry cluster than the approximately 700-donor mean. According to a later analysis, TCR association rates differed among HLA loci, with DRB1 alleles showing the most associated TCRs and HLA-C alleles showing the fewest. When HLA alleles, especially DR and DQ, strongly co-occurred, TCR associations were difficult to assign to individual alleles. Most CMV-associated TCR beta chains appeared to be HLA-restricted in a later analysis, and the HLA associations seemed to be driven largely by CMV exposure. The presence/absence analyses assumed that sequencing depth was roughly uniform across donors, and that assumption may not be true. In this cohort, only TCR beta chains were sequenced, and detectable features were limited by the absence of alpha or paired-chain data. In the study, approximately 160 TCR beta chains were listed as associated with cytomegalovirus.

The library was obtained by the immunoSEQ multiplex PCR assay. For the multiplex PCR, a mixture combining 60 forward primers for TCR Vbeta segments and 13 reverse primers for TCR Jbeta segments was used. A multiplex PCR assay on genomic DNA amplified the CDR3 region of rearranged TCR beta genes. The Illumina HiSeq System was used to sequence the amplified TCR beta libraries as 87-base-pair reads. In the authors' own workflow: A later analysis tallied around 80 million unique TCR beta chains across the 610 or so repertoires, and some 10 million of those chains were shared by two or more donors. To remove PCR and sequencing errors, raw reads were error-corrected and collapsed into unique sequences using a nearest-neighbor algorithm that merged closely related sequences. Alignment of CDR3 sequences to IMGT reference sequences was used to assign V, D and J gene segments. For a sequence to be retained, a match of at least six nucleotides to both a V gene segment and a J gene segment was required. Rearrangements were called productive when the CDR3 lacked stop codons and stayed in frame with V and J; all others were non-productive. Following IMGT convention, CDR3 was defined as the stretch from the second conserved V-encoded cysteine to the conserved J-encoded phenylalanine. In an earlier analysis of around 600 of the donors, sequences lacking an unambiguous match to a single V gene segment were excluded. An earlier analysis of 587 of the donors classified V segments as functional when productive rearrangements were above 56.7% and as segregating when the standard deviation between donors was above 5%. A statistical classification framework was built for diagnosing cytomegalovirus status from the catalog of TCR beta chain sequences. In a later analysis, TCR nucleotide sequences were compared against IMGT/GENE-DB human TR gene sequences so that V and J genes could be assigned. A later analysis assigned CDR3 sequences and most-parsimonious VDJ recombination scenarios with the TCRdist pipeline. In a later analysis, each TCR beta chain was defined by its CDR3 amino acid sequence together with its V-gene family, and reads lacking a unique V-gene family were excluded. As a way to deal with suspected cross-contamination and a sequencing artifact, a later analysis dropped approximately 590 nucleotide sequences that were highly shared and had low generation probability. In a later analysis, a clonal expansion index for each public chain was calculated from normalized within-repertoire ranks of inferred template counts. Generation probabilities in a later analysis came from a VDJ recombination model fitted to out-of-frame rearrangements, and those results were checked against IGoR. In a later analysis, hypergeometric tests were used to score TCR-TCR, TCR-HLA and TCR-CMV co-occurrence, with a repertoire-size bias correction applied to TCR pairs. To estimate false discovery rates, a later analysis permuted the HLA or CMV assignments 20 times. In a later analysis, co-occurring TCRs were grouped using DBSCAN, with TCRdist sequence similarity added in when clustering inside HLA-allele-positive subsets. Repertoires with fewer than 30,000 or more than 120,000 public chains, plus five repertoires with anomalous nucleotide sharing, were excluded from co-occurrence clustering. TCRdb stores this immuneACCESS table with in-frame sequences only. Part of the clones is absent; in the studies checked, under half of the shortfall reflects unresolved V genes, and no reason is known for the rest. That table gives V, J and clone size, and the DNA gave D and trimming. This sample gives about 160,000 clones in total; approximately 82% of them show up just once. The top ten clones comprise over 1.1% of the sample.

The cohort was made up of roughly 670 healthy bone marrow donors. All cohort members were sampled while nominally healthy, although unrecorded immune exposures were likely present. The donor was CMV seronegative and was included in the group of a few hundred seronegative cohort members. A peripheral blood sample was provided by each donor, and peripheral blood mononuclear cells were used for TCR beta sequencing. Genomic DNA extraction from the blood cell samples was performed with the Qiagen DNeasy Blood Extraction Kit. As concerns this clone: The clone's antigen remains unknown. It has no much larger one-base neighbor in the sample; base qualities were not kept.

The sample was PBMCs. The sequence came from a male donor in good health and CMV-seronegative.

This receptor has the CDR3 CASSDRQGDGGELFF. The nucleotide sequence reads TGTGCCAGCAGCGACCGCCAGGGGGATGGCGGGGAGCTGTTTTTT. The V gene is TRBV9 and the J gene is TRBJ2-2, with 7 bases in between that match TRBD1. V is trimmed back by 3 bases and J by 7 bases, and the junction contains 9 bases that no gene match accounts for. CDR3 length: 15 amino acids, cysteine to phenylalanine. The sequence is cut down to CDR3 DNA, 45 bases in frame from base 1. Based on the germline V gene, the CDR1 and CDR2 sequences are SGDLS and YYNGEE.